This T cell receptor (beta chain) was sequenced for a study of cytomegalovirus exposure and HLA in healthy donors. A multiplex PCR was run with 60 Vbeta primers and 13 Jbeta primers. Clones were read by immunoSEQ multiplex PCR, and TCRdb kept only the in-frame ones, dropping some. This repertoire shows about 190,000 clones, roughly four fifths found once; its top ten account for approximately 3.1%. Germline CDR1 SGHVS, CDR2 FQNEAQ. This CDR3 comprises 17 residues. Trimming removed 1 base from V and 1 base from J; junction bases left unmatched: 3. Study-wide points: Most CMV-associated TCR beta chains were later found to appear HLA-restricted.

Concerning this clone: The antigen remains undetermined.

The sample was PBMCs. The sequence came from a woman in her 30s in good health and CMV-seropositive. This rearrangement joins TRBV7-8 to TRBJ2-3; 12 bases are a match to TRBD2. The CDR3, as DNA: TGTGCCAGCAGCTTAGAAGGACTAGCGGGGCGCACAGATACGCAGTATTTT. It translates to CASSLEGLAGRTDTQYF. Supplemented by reference TRBV7-8 and TRBJ2-3, the full variable domain reads GAGVSQSPRYKVAKRGQDVALRCDPISGHVSLFWYQQALGQGPEFLTYFQNEAQLDKSGLPSDRFFAERPEGSVSTLKIQRTQQEDSAVYLCASSLEGLAGRTDTQYFGPGTRLTVL.